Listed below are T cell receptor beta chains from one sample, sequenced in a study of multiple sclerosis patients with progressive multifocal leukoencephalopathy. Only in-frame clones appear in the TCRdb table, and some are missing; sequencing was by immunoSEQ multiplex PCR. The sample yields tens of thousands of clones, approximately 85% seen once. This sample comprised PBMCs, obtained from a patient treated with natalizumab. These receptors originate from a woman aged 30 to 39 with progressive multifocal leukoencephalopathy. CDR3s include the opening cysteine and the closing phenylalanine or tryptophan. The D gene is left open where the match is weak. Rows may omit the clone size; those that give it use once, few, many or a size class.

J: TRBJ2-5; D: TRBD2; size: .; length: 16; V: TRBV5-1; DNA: TGCGCCAGCAGCGTTGACCCGGGACTAGCGGAAGAGACCCAGTACTTC; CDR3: CASSVDPGLAEETQYF
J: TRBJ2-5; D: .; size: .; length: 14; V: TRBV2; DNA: TGTGCCGGCCTCCCCTCCAGGGCACAAGAGACCCAGTACTTC; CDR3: CAGLPSRAQETQYF
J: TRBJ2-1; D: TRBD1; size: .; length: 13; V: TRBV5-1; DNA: TGCGCCAGCAGCGGCCCGACAGGGAATGAGCAGTTCTTC; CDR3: CASSGPTGNEQFF
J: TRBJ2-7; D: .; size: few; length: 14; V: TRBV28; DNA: TGTGCCAGCACCAGAATTGGTCGCTCCTACGAGCAGTACTTC; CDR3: CASTRIGRSYEQYF
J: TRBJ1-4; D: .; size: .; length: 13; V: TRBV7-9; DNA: TGTGCCAGCAGCGAATACAGGGATGAAAAACTGTTTTTT; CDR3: CASSEYRDEKLFF
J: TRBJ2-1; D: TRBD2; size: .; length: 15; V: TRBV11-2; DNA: TGTGCCAGCAGCTTGAGCGGGAGCTCCTACAATGAGCAGTTCTTC; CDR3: CASSLSGSSYNEQFF
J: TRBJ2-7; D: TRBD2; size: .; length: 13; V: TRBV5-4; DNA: TGTGCCAGCACCGTAGCGGGAGCGGGTGAGCAGTACTTC; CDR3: CASTVAGAGEQYF
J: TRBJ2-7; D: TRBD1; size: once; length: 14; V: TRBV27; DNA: TGTGCCACCAAGGGGACAGGGTTATCCTACGAGCAGTACTTC; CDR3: CATKGTGLSYEQYF
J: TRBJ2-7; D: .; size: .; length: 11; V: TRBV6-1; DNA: TGTGCCAGCTTTCGGGACTTCGAGCAGTACTTC; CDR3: CASFRDFEQYF
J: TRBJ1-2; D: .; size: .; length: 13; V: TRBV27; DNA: TGTGCCAGCAGTTTAGCTTCCAGCCGAGGCTACACCTTC; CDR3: CASSLASSRGYTF
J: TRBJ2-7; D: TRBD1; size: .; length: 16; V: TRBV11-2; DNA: TGTGCCAGCAGCTTAGTAGGGACAGGGCCACTTTATAGGCAGTACTTC; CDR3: CASSLVGTGPLYRQYF
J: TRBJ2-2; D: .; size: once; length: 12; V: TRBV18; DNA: TGTGCCAGCTCACTCCTCACCGGGGAGCTGTTTTTT; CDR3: CASSLLTGELFF
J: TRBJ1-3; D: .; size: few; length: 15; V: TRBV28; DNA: TGTGCCAGCAGTCTCGTGGGAGGATTTGGAAACACCATATATTTT; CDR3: CASSLVGGFGNTIYF
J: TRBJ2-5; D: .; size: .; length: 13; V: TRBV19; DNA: TGTGCCAGTAGTACGAAATTGAAGGGAGAGCAGTACTTC; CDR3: CASSTKLKGEQYF
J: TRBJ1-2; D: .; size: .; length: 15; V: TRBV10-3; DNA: TGTGCCATCAGAGCAGGACCGCCGGATCCCTATGGCTACACCTTC; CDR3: CAIRAGPPDPYGYTF
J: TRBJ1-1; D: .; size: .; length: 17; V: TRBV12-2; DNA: TGTGCAAGTCGCACCATCCCTTGGACAGGGGGATTCTCTGAAGCTTTCTTT; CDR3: CASRTIPWTGGFSEAFF
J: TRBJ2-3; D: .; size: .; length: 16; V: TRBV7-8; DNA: TGTGCCAGCAGCTTAGGCTTTTCACGCCTTGGGGATACGCAGTATTTT; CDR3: CASSLGFSRLGDTQYF
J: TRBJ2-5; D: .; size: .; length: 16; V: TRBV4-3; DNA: TGCGCCAGCAGCCAAGCCCGGGGCCCCACGGGGGAGACCCAGTACTTC; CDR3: CASSQARGPTGETQYF
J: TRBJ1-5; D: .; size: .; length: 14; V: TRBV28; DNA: TGTGCCAGCAAGTCGCCAGCGAACAATCAGCCCCAGCATTTT; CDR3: CASKSPANNQPQHF
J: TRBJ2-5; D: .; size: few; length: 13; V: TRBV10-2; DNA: TGCGCCAGCAGTGCCAGGGCGGGGGAGACCCAGTACTTC; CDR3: CASSARAGETQYF
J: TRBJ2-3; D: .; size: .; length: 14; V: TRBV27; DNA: TGTGCCAGCAGTTTTCAGGATCTCACAGATACGCAGTATTTT; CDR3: CASSFQDLTDTQYF
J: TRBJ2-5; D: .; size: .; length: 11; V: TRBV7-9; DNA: TGTGCCAGCAGCATCCTAGAGACCCAGTACTTC; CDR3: CASSILETQYF
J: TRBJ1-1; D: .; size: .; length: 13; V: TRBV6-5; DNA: TGTGCCAGCAGTTCAGGGAGGAACACTGAAGCTTTCTTT; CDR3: CASSSGRNTEAFF
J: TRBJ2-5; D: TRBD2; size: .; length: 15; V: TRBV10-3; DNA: TGTGCCATCAGTGGACTAGCGGGAGATTCGGAGACCCAGTACTTC; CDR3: CAISGLAGDSETQYF
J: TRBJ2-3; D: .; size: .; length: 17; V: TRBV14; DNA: TGTGCCAGCAGCCAAGACGGACGCGGGCACGACGGAGATACGCAGTATTTT; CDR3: CASSQDGRGHDGDTQYF
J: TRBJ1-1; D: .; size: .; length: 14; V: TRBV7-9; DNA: TGTGCCAGCAGCTTACCCCCTGGGAACACTGAAGCTTTCTTT; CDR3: CASSLPPGNTEAFF
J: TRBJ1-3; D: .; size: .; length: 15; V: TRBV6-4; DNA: TGTGCCAGCAGTCCTCCCGTTAATTATCAAAACACCATATATTTT; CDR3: CASSPPVNYQNTIYF
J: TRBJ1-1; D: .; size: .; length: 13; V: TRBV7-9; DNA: TGTGCCAGCAGCACTCGGGAATACACTGAAGCTTTCTTT; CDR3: CASSTREYTEAFF
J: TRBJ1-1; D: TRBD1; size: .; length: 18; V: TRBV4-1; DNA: TGCGCCAGCAGCCTATTCCCCTTCCTGTCGACAGGGAGGACTGAAGCTTTCTTT; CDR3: CASSLFPFLSTGRTEAFF
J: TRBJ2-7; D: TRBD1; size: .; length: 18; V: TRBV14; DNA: TGTGCCAGCAGCCACAAAAGGGGACAGGGTACACGGACCTACGAGCAGTACTTC; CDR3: CASSHKRGQGTRTYEQYF
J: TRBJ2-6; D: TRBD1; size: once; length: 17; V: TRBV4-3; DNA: TGCGCCAGCAGCCAAGATAGTAGGGGGCCATGGGCCAACGTCCTGACTTTC; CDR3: CASSQDSRGPWANVLTF
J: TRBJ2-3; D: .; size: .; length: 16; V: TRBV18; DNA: TGTGCCAGCTCACCACCTCGGGCAGGGGGCACAGATACGCAGTATTTT; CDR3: CASSPPRAGGTDTQYF
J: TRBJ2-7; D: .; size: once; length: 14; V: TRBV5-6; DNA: TGTGCCAGCAGCTTTGGCACGGAAGCCTACGAGCAGTACTTC; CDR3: CASSFGTEAYEQYF
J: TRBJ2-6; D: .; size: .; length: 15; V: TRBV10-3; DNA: TGTGCCATCAGTGAGTCGGGGGCTGGGGCCAACGTCCTGACTTTC; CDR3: CAISESGAGANVLTF
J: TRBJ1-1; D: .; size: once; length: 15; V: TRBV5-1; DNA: TGCGCCAGCAGCTCGCAGACAGGAGTGGGCACTGAAGCTTTCTTT; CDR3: CASSSQTGVGTEAFF
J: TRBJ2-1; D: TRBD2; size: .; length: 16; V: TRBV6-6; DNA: TGTGCCAGCAGACCAGGGGTAGCGGGAGGTCGAAATGAGCAGTTCTTC; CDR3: CASRPGVAGGRNEQFF
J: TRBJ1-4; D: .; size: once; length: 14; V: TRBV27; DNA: TGCGCCAGCAGTTCCCCCGGGTCAAATGAAAAACTGTTTTTT; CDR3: CASSSPGSNEKLFF
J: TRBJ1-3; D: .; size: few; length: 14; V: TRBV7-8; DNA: TGTGCCAGCAGCTTATCAGCCTCTGGAAACACCATATATTTT; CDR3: CASSLSASGNTIYF
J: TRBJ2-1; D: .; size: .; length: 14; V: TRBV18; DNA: TGTGCCAGCTCAGGACAGAGCTCCTACAATGAGCAGTTCTTC; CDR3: CASSGQSSYNEQFF
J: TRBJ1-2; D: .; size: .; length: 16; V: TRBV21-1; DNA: TGTGCCAGCAGCGTCACCTCCGGTGGAGAGCGGCATGGCTACACCTTC; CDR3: CASSVTSGGERHGYTF
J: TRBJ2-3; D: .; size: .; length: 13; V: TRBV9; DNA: TGTGCCAGCAGCGTAGGAACCACAGATACGCAGTATTTT; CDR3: CASSVGTTDTQYF
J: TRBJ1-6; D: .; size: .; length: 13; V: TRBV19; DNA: TGTGCCAGTACCGGACAGACTAATTCACCCCTCCACTTT; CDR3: CASTGQTNSPLHF
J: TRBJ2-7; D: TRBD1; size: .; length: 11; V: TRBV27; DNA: TGTGCCAGCAGTCTCGACAGGGTTATGTACTTC; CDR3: CASSLDRVMYF
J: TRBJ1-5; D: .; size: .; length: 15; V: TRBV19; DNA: TGTGCCAGTAGCAGGGTTGTGGGCAGCAATCAGCCCCAGCATTTT; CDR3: CASSRVVGSNQPQHF
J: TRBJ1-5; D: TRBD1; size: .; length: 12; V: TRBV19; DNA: TGTGCCAGTGGACAGGGTTACCAGCCCCAGCATTTT; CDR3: CASGQGYQPQHF
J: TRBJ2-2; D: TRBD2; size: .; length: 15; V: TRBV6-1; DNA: TGTGCCAGCAGTGGGGTAGCGGGGAACACCGGGGAGCTGTTTTTT; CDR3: CASSGVAGNTGELFF
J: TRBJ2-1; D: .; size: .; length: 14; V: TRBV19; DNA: TGTGCCAGTAGTATTACTGCCTCCTACAATGAGCAGTTCTTC; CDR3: CASSITASYNEQFF
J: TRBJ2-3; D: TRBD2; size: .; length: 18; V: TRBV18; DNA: TGTGCCAGCTCACCTCCGGGACTAGCGGGGGGGCCCACAGATACGCAGTATTTT; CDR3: CASSPPGLAGGPTDTQYF
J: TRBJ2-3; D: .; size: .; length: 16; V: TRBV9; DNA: TGTGCCAGCAGCGTTTTGACGGGTTCTAGCACAGATACGCAGTATTTT; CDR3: CASSVLTGSSTDTQYF
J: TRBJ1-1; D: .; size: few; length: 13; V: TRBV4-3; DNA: TGCGCCAGCAGTCGAGGACCGCGGGCCGAAGCTTTCTTT; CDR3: CASSRGPRAEAFF
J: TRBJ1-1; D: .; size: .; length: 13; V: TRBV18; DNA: TGTGCCAGCTCACCAGTCCTGAACACTGAAGCTTTCTTT; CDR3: CASSPVLNTEAFF
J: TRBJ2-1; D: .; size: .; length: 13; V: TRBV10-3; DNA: TGTGCCATCAGAATAGACGGGACCAATGAGCAGTTCTTC; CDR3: CAIRIDGTNEQFF
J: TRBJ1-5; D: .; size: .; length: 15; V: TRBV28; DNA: TGTGCCAGCAGGGGGGTGGGGGGGATCAATCAGCCCCAGCATTTT; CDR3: CASRGVGGINQPQHF
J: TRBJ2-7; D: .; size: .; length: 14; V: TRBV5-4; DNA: TGTGCCAGCAGCTTGGACTGGGACGCCTACGAGCAGTACTTC; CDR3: CASSLDWDAYEQYF
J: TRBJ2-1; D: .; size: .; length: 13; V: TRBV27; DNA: TGTGCCAGCGCGTACAGCTCCTACAATGAGCAGTTCTTC; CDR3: CASAYSSYNEQFF